Reported below is one T cell receptor (beta chain). Its antigen is unidentified. Sequencing used immunoSEQ multiplex PCR; TCRdb keeps in-frame clones, though not all of them. The data contain a few hundred thousand clones, just under 80% of them singletons. With cryopreserved PBMCs as the source, roughly 2 micrograms of genomic DNA went to TCR beta libraries. These data are taken from a study of cytotoxic CD8 clonotypes in ibrutinib-treated CLL. Background on the study: The study recorded mean values of around 250,000 productive templates and tens of thousands of productive rearrangements per sample.

Study outcomes and limitations: Rising at ibrutinib response, clonality subsequently fell back toward baseline at progression.

The sequencing here drew on PBMCs, taken before ibrutinib treatment. This TCR was sampled from a human donor with chronic lymphocytic leukemia.

The CDR3 DNA reads TGTGCCAGCTCCACAACCGGGAACACTGAAGCTTTCTTT. This encodes CASSTTGNTEAFF. J is TRBJ1-1 and V is TRBV25-1; D gene unclear. This CDR3 is built from 13 residues. CDR1 MGHDK and CDR2 SYGVNS come from the germline V gene. Trimming shortened V by 8 bases and J by 1 base, and 11 bases separated the two germline ends.